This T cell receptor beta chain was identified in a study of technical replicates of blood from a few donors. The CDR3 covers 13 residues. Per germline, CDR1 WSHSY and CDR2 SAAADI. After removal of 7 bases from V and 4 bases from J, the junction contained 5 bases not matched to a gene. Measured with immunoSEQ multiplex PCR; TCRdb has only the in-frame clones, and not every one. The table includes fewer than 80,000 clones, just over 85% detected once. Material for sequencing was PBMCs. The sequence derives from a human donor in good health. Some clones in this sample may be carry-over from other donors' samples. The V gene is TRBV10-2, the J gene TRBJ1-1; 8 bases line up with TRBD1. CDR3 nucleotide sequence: TGCGCCAGCAAAGGACAGGGTTTCACTGAAGCTTTCTTT. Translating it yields CASKGQGFTEAFF.